Following are 2 T cell receptor beta chains from one sample sequenced in a study of early T cells in non-severe SARS-CoV-2 infection. TCRdb reprocessed the 5' RACE reads with MiXCR, giving one entry per CDR3 protein. This sample has fewer than 85,000 distinct CDR3 sequences, with approximately 12% found just once. The sequenced material came from whole blood. All receptors derive from an adult who was a healthcare worker with PCR-confirmed SARS-CoV-2 infection or an uninfected control (not recorded which).

This clonotype was observed many times. V usage is TRBV28 and J usage is TRBJ1-6; 8 nucleotides match TRBD1. Germline assignment: CDR1 MDHEN and CDR2 SYDVKM. CDR3 length equals 15 residues. J gave up 10 bases and V 1 base, and 6 bases lay outside the gene matches. The chain's CDR3 is CASSLLTGGESPLHF. The CDR3 DNA follows: TGTGCCAGCAGTTTATTAACAGGGGGGGAATCACCCCTCCACTTT.

Many counts were recorded for this clonotype. V and J are TRBV6-4 and TRBJ2-2, with D unclear. V was cut by 6 bases and J by 3 bases, with 11 bases left in between. Looked up from germline, CDR1 is MRHNA and CDR2 is SNTAGT. The CDR3 sequence is 14 residues long. The CDR3 protein is CASRGSWDTGELFF. CDR3 in DNA: TGTGCCAGCAGAGGTTCTTGGGACACCGGGGAGCTGTTTTTT.